The clone carrying this TCR beta chain was counted a few times. RNA transcripts served as the template for amplifying TCR beta CDR3 regions. The TCR CDR3 first-round RT-PCR relied on the HTBI primer set. MiXCR was run by TCRdb on the multiplex PCR reads, yielding one entry per CDR3 protein. The sample yields more than 500,000 distinct CDR3 sequences, around 15% seen once. The data belong to a study of T cells in Graves' hyperthyroidism and ophthalmopathy. Germline CDR1 SQVTM, CDR2 ANQGSEA. The CDR3 runs 12 residues. The trim removed 6 bases at V and 4 bases at J, leaving 2 bases unmatched. Input material: blood. V gene TRBV29-1 combines with J gene TRBJ2-3; 9 bases are a match to TRBD1. The TCR sequence derives from a middle-aged woman with Graves' hyperthyroidism. CDR3 nucleotides: TGCAGCGTCGACAGGGGGGCAGATACGCAGTATTTT. Amino acids: CSVDRGADTQYF.